Presented here are 27 T cell receptor beta chains from one specimen sequenced in a study of cytomegalovirus exposure and HLA in healthy donors. With 60 Vbeta and 13 Jbeta primers, the PCR was carried out. Measured with immunoSEQ multiplex PCR; TCRdb has only the in-frame clones, and not every one. The top ten hold approximately 15% of the sample, which has over 80,000 clones, about 80% seen once. Material: PBMCs. These receptors came from a man in his 60s in good health and CMV-seropositive.

This clone was recorded a few times. This chain connects TRBV6-1 to TRBJ2-7, with D tentatively TRBD2 (5 bases). The CDR3 sequence is 14 residues long. Germline V gene lookup returns CDR1 MNHNS and CDR2 SASEGT. Trimming removed 1 base at V and 6 bases at J, with 13 bases between. DNA of the CDR3: TGTGCCAGCAGTGAAGGGAGGCAGTCGGGCGAGCAGTACTTC. Protein: CASSEGRQSGEQYF.

The chain recombines TRBV7-2 with TRBJ2-3, with TRBD2 identical over 10 bases. V lost 4 bases to trimming and J lost 5 bases; unmatched junction nucleotides: 12. The CDR3 runs 17 residues. CDR1 SGHTA and CDR2 FQGNSA come from the germline V gene. The CDR3 protein is CASSYQLASGGRDTQYF. Here the CDR3 DNA reads TGTGCCAGCAGCTACCAGCTAGCTAGCGGGGGCCGAGATACGCAGTATTTT.

The rearrangement uses TRBV19 and TRBJ2-2; possibly TRBD1 for D (5 bases). Germline V gene sequence: CDR1 LNHDA, CDR2 SQIVND (reference sequence). Trimming pared 1 base from V and 4 bases from J, leaving 10 bases between. The CDR3 is 15 amino acids. CDR3: CASSIGGRSTGELFF. The CDR3 DNA reads as TGTGCCAGTAGTATAGGGGGCAGGTCCACCGGGGAGCTGTTTTTT. Drawing the rest from reference TRBV19 and TRBJ2-2, the complete variable domain is DGGITQSPKYLFRKEGQNVTLSCEQNLNHDAMYWYRQDPGQGLRLIYYSQIVNDFQKGDIAEGYSVSREKKESFPLTVTSAQKNPTAFYLCASSIGGRSTGELFFGEGSRLTVL.

This clone was found once. This chain connects TRBV6-1 to TRBJ1-2, with 10 bases aligning to TRBD1. The junction had 11 bases not matched to a gene; V was cut back by 3 bases and J by 4 bases. The CDR3 consists of 17 residues. The germline V gene encodes CDR1 MNHNS and CDR2 SASEGT. Here the CDR3 DNA reads TGTGCCAGCAGTGACACCGGCGGACAGGGGGGGTTCTATGGCTACACCTTC. This translates into CASSDTGGQGGFYGYTF.

The V call is TRBV11-2, the J call TRBJ2-1; 7 nucleotides match TRBD1. The germline CDR1 and CDR2 sequences are SGHAT and FQNNGV. The CDR3 spans 17 residues. Trimming removed 5 bases from V and 3 bases from J; junction bases left unmatched: 13. The chain's CDR3 is CASSTITSGQDYNEQFF. DNA for the CDR3: TGTGCCAGCAGCACCATCACTTCAGGACAGGACTACAATGAGCAGTTCTTC.

This chain joins TRBV5-4 and TRBJ2-5, with TRBD2 matching over 7 bases. The CDR3 has 14 amino acids. The junction had 4 bases not matched to a gene; V was cut back by 1 base and J by 4 bases. Germline CDR1 SGHNT, CDR2 YYREEE (reference sequence). CDR3: CASSLTLASETQYF. CDR3 bases: TGTGCCAGCAGCTTGACACTAGCGTCAGAGACCCAGTACTTC.

This clone was observed a few times. V is TRBV30 and J is TRBJ1-4; D not certain. Germline-derived CDR1 and CDR2 are GTSNPN and SVGIG (reference sequence). Trimming shortened V by 5 bases and J by 2 bases, and 15 bases separated the two germline ends. This CDR3 spans 15 amino acids. The CDR3 spells CAWGGGVLTNEKLFF. DNA of the CDR3: TGTGCCTGGGGTGGCGGGGTTCTTACTAATGAAAAACTGTTTTTT.

This chain joins TRBV9 and TRBJ2-7; a weak D match, TRBD2 (5 bases). Germline V lookup: CDR1 SGDLS, CDR2 YYNGEE. This CDR3 comprises 13 residues. The V end lost 0 bases, the J end lost 7 bases, and 11 bases lay between the germline ends. CDR3 coding DNA: TGTGCCAGCAGCGTAGTTCTGGGAGCGGAGCAGTACTTC. The encoded protein is CASSVVLGAEQYF.

The gene calls are TRBV6-5 and TRBJ2-5; 11 nucleotides line up with TRBD1. This CDR3 is built from 15 residues. Germline CDR1 is MNHEY and CDR2 is SVGAGI. Trimming cost V 5 bases and J 4 bases; bases outside gene matches: 6. The CDR3 region has the DNA TGTGCCAGCAGTAGCGGGACAGGGGGTGTAGAGACCCAGTACTTC. This gives the protein CASSSGTGGVETQYF.

This clone was counted once. The rearrangement links TRBV18 to TRBJ2-7; D might be TRBD1 (5 bases). Germline CDR1 KGHSH, CDR2 LQKENI. V shed 6 bases and J shed 0 bases, with 9 bases lying between them. There are 13 residues in the CDR3. CDR3 in DNA: TGTGCCAGCTCCCTGGGGCCCTCCTACGAGCAGTACTTC. Translating it yields CASSLGPSYEQYF.

Turning to this clone: Its ends do not fully match the called genes, so a read error is possible. The V gene is TRBV7-9, the J gene TRBJ1-6; D is perhaps TRBD1 (5 bases). The CDR3 loop spans 13 amino acids. Germline V CDR1 and CDR2: SEHNR, FQNEAQ (reference sequence). The CDR3 here is CSSSLVDRSPLHF. The CDR3 DNA is TGTTCCAGCAGCTTAGTTGACAGATCACCCCTCCACTTT.

This clone was recorded only once. CDR3 nucleotide sequence: TGTGCCAGCAGCTTGGGACAGGTCCTCTCCTACGAGCAGTACTTC. It encodes CASSLGQVLSYEQYF. V is TRBV7-2 and J is TRBJ2-7; 8 nucleotides align to TRBD1. The CDR3 sequence is 15 residues long. CDR1 SGHTA and CDR2 FQGNSA come from the germline V gene. V was clipped by 3 bases and J by 0 bases; unmatched bases: 4.

The chain combines TRBV5-1 with TRBJ1-3; D remains unclear. Between the trimmed V and J ends, which lost 0 bases and 3 bases, there was a span of 7 bases. Germline assignment: CDR1 SGHRS and CDR2 YFSETQ. This CDR3 has 14 residues. The CDR3, as DNA: TGCGCCAGCAGCTTGGGTGGAGTTGGAAACACCATATATTTT. Translation: CASSLGGVGNTIYF. The full variable domain, with the rest looked up from reference TRBV5-1 and TRBJ1-3, is KAGVTQTPRYLIKTRGQQVTLSCSPISGHRSVSWYQQTPGQGLQFLFEYFSETQRNKGNFPGRFSGRQFSNSRSEMNVSTLELGDSALYLCASSLGGVGNTIYFGEGSWLTVV.

DNA of the CDR3: TGCAGCGTTGGGGGCGGACAGGGGATGAACGAGCAGTACTTC. Its protein product is CSVGGGQGMNEQYF. The chain couples TRBV29-1 to TRBJ2-7; 9 bases fit TRBD1. CDR1 SQVTM and CDR2 ANQGSEA come from the germline V gene. The junction had 9 bases not matched to a gene; V was cut back by 4 bases and J by 5 bases. CDR3 length: 14 residues.

CDR3 sequence (DNA): TGTGCCAGCAGTGATGAGAGGGCCCCGAACACCGGGGAGCTGTTTTTT. Translated: CASSDERAPNTGELFF. V is TRBV25-1 and J is TRBJ2-2, with D perhaps matching TRBD2 (5 bases). The CDR3 loop spans 16 amino acids. V gave up 3 bases and J gave up 0 bases, with 11 bases separating them. The germline gives CDR1 MGHDK, CDR2 SYGVNS.

The gene calls are TRBV7-9 and TRBJ1-5, with 10 bases that match TRBD1. The V gene end was trimmed by 5 bases and the J gene end by 6 bases; junction bases not matched to a gene: 7. The germline CDR1 and CDR2 sequences are SEHNR and FQNEAQ (reference sequence). The CDR3 has 15 amino acids. The CDR3 DNA reads as TGTGCCAGCAGCCTAGGGACAGGGGTTATTCAGCCCCAGCATTTT. Protein product: CASSLGTGVIQPQHF.

The V call is TRBV6-5, the J call TRBJ2-1; TRBD2 matches at 8 bases. Germline V CDR1 and CDR2: MNHEY, SVGAGI. The CDR3 has 14 residues. The V gene end was trimmed by 7 bases and the J gene end by 3 bases; junction bases not matched to a gene: 5. CDR3 protein: CASTQSGGYNEQFF. In nucleotides, the CDR3 is TGTGCCAGCACCCAAAGCGGGGGCTACAATGAGCAGTTCTTC.

Comments on this clone: At one of its ends the junction is not consistent with the germline gene, which may arise from a read error. This chain connects TRBV9 to TRBJ1-3, with D possibly TRBD1 on 5 matching bases. Per germline, CDR1 SGDLS and CDR2 YYNGEE. CDR3 length equals 16 residues. CDR3 bases: TGTGCCAGCAGCCAGACAGCAGGGCACTCTGGGAACACCATATATTTT. It translates to CASSQTAGHSGNTIYF.

The chain employs TRBV15 and TRBJ2-3, with 10 nucleotides matching TRBD1. V lost 2 bases and J lost 3; bases outside the gene matches: 14. The CDR3 has 19 amino acids. Per the germline V gene, CDR1 is LNHNV and CDR2 is YYDKDF (reference sequence). CDR3 amino acids: CATSRKGQGFIRGTDTQYF. The CDR3 nucleotides read TGTGCCACCAGCAGAAAGGGACAGGGGTTTATCAGAGGGACAGATACGCAGTATTTT.

This clone was seen only a few times. The chain combines TRBV7-9 with TRBJ2-7, with 7 bases lining up with TRBD2. The CDR3 consists of 14 residues. CDR1 SEHNR and CDR2 FQNEAQ come from the germline V gene (reference sequence). CDR3 in DNA: TGTGCTACGACTGGGCGGGGGATCTCCTACGAGCAGTACTTC. Translating it yields CATTGRGISYEQYF. Filled out from reference TRBV7-9 and TRBJ2-7, the complete variable domain reads DTGVSQNPRHKITKRGQNVTFRCDPISEHNRLYWYRQTLGQGPEFLTYFQNEAQLEKSRLLSDRFSAERPKGSFSTLEIQRTEQGDSAMYLCATTGRGISYEQYFGPGTRLTVT.

The chain employs TRBV28 and TRBJ1-5; D remains unclear. The V end was cut by 2 bases, the J end by 1 base, with 9 bases between. The germline V gene has CDR1 MDHEN and CDR2 SYDVKM. The CDR3 is 15 amino acids. The CDR3 region is CASSLHSRSNQPQHF. The DNA of the CDR3 is TGTGCCAGCAGTTTACACAGCCGAAGCAATCAGCCCCAGCATTTT.

The CDR3 DNA reads as TGTGCCAGCAGCCAGTACACAGGGTCCCTCTATGGCTACACCTTC. Amino acids: CASSQYTGSLYGYTF. The chain links TRBV4-2 to TRBJ1-2; the D gene is possibly TRBD1 (6 bases). The length of the CDR3 is 15 residues. Deletions cut 3 bases from V and 4 bases from J, with 15 bases between. CDR1 and CDR2 (germline): LGHNA, YNFKEQ.

The V call is TRBV7-2, the J call TRBJ1-5; 8 bases align to TRBD1. The V gene end was trimmed by 4 bases and the J gene end by 8 bases; junction bases not matched to a gene: 7. This CDR3 is 14 amino acids long. Germline V gene data show CDR1 as SGHTA and CDR2 as FQGNSA. Written as DNA, the CDR3 is TGTGCCAGCAGCTCAGGACAGGGCGGAAAGCCCCAGCATTTT. Its translation: CASSSGQGGKPQHF.

The rearrangement uses TRBV27 and TRBJ2-3; 9 bases align to TRBD2. CDR3 size: 19 residues. The ends lost 3 bases at V and 1 base at J; junction bases unmatched: 14. Looked up from germline, CDR1 is MNHEY and CDR2 is SMNVEV (reference sequence). The CDR3 region is CASSFLAGPRRAGTDTQYF. In DNA form, the CDR3 reads TGTGCCAGCAGTTTTCTAGCGGGGCCGCGTCGGGCAGGCACAGATACGCAGTATTTT.

This clone has just one count. This sequence joins TRBV7-2 and TRBJ2-7; 8 nucleotides agree with TRBD2. This CDR3 has 15 residues. V was pared by 2 bases and J by 6 bases, with 9 bases of the junction left unmatched. Germline CDR1 is SGHTA and CDR2 is FQGNSA. CDR3 sequence reads: CASSLSGGDPTEQYF. DNA of the CDR3: TGTGCCAGCAGCTTAAGCGGGGGTGACCCTACCGAGCAGTACTTC.

J is TRBJ2-5 and V is TRBV30; TRBD2 matches 7 bases. CDR3 size: 14 residues. CDR1 and CDR2 from the germline V gene are GTSNPN and SVGIG (reference sequence). Trimming at V came to 0 bases and at J to 10 bases, leaving 11 bases not matched to a gene. The CDR3 is CAWSVAGRAGIQYF. The DNA for the CDR3 is TGTGCCTGGAGTGTAGCAGGGCGAGCGGGGATCCAGTACTTC.

The chain recombines TRBV4-2 with TRBJ2-1, with no clear D. Germline V gives CDR1 LGHNA, CDR2 YNFKEQ. V shed 1 base and J shed 6 bases, with 4 bases lying between them. The CDR3 has 12 residues. Here the CDR3 reads CASSQAVNEQFF. The CDR3 DNA reads as TGTGCCAGCAGCCAAGCTGTCAATGAGCAGTTCTTC.